The 14 T cell receptor beta chains in this list originate from one sample, sequenced in a study of blood T cell repertoires in COVID-19. Method: immunoSEQ multiplex PCR; TCRdb's copy keeps in-frame clones and lacks some. The repertoire holds 400,000 or so clones, around nine tenths seen once, with roughly 3.1% in the top ten. Sequencing was done on a sample of peripheral blood. The source of these receptors is a human donor in a cohort sampled during active COVID-19.

The chain combines TRBV5-1 with TRBJ2-3; the D gene is possibly TRBD2 (7 bases). The V and J ends lost 2 bases and 1 base respectively, with 14 bases between them. Per the germline V gene, CDR1 is SGHRS and CDR2 is YFSETQ. There are 16 residues in the CDR3. For the CDR3, the DNA is TGCGCCAGCAGCTTAAGGGCGGGGGCCGGCACAGATACGCAGTATTTT. Its protein is CASSLRAGAGTDTQYF.

The chain joins TRBV5-1 to TRBJ1-1, with TRBD1 matching 7 bases. The junction had 9 bases not matched to a gene; V was cut back by 4 bases and J by 0 bases. The CDR3 length is 16 residues. Germline V lookup: CDR1 SGHRS, CDR2 YFSETQ. The CDR3 sequence is CASSPLAQGVNTEAFF. CDR3 DNA: TGCGCCAGCAGCCCTCTGGCTCAGGGGGTGAACACTGAAGCTTTCTTT.

J is TRBJ2-1 and V is TRBV30; no clear D gene. Trimming stripped 6 bases from V and 0 bases from J, with 12 bases between. The germline V gene has CDR1 GTSNPN and CDR2 SVGIG (reference sequence). The CDR3 spans 14 residues. CDR3 residues: CACLLGSSYNEQFF. For the CDR3, the DNA is TGTGCCTGCCTTCTCGGTAGCTCCTACAATGAGCAGTTCTTC.

The J gene is TRBJ1-1, the V gene TRBV15; D remains ambiguous. Germline V gene lookup returns CDR1 LNHNV and CDR2 YYDKDF (reference sequence). The CDR3 has 13 residues. V gave up 3 bases and J gave up 4 bases, with 9 bases separating them. CDR3 in amino acids: CATSRAVGTEAFF. The CDR3, as DNA: TGTGCCACCAGCAGGGCGGTGGGCACTGAAGCTTTCTTT.

Of note for this clone: Mismatch with germline at one junction end may stem from a read error. The rearrangement links TRBV7-7 to TRBJ1-3; the match to TRBD1 covers 7 bases. Per the germline V gene, CDR1 is SSHAT and CDR2 is FNYEAQ (reference sequence). This CDR3 is built from 15 residues. The CDR3 is CASSLAGGIRNTIYF. DNA for the CDR3: TGTGCTAGCAGCTTAGCAGGGGGAATCCGAAACACCATATATTTT. The variable domain in full, completed from reference TRBV7-7 and TRBJ1-3, reads GAGVSQSPRYKVTKRGQDVTLRCDPISSHATLYWYQQALGQGPEFLTYFNYEAQPDKSGLPSDRFSAERPEGSISTLTIQRTEQRDSAMYRCASSLAGGIRNTIYFGEGSWLTVV.

This chain joins TRBV28 and TRBJ1-5, with D unresolved. CDR3 length equals 15 residues. Germline-derived CDR1 and CDR2 are MDHEN and SYDVKM. V lost 4 bases, J lost 2 bases, and 12 bases lay in between. CDR3: CASSSLEGGNQPQHF. DNA of the CDR3: TGTGCCAGCAGTTCCCTGGAGGGAGGCAATCAGCCCCAGCATTTT.

This chain uses TRBV2 with TRBJ2-7; the D gene is possibly TRBD1 (6 bases). This CDR3 comprises 12 residues. Trimming took off 6 bases at V and 3 bases at J, with 9 bases between the two ends. Germline V gene lookup returns CDR1 SNHLY and CDR2 FYNNEI. The DNA of the CDR3 is TGTGCCAGCAGACAGGACAGCTACGAGCAGTACTTC. This codes for CASRQDSYEQYF.

The J gene is TRBJ2-7, the V gene TRBV7-9, with D unclear. Trimming cost V 5 bases and J 3 bases, with 17 bases left between them. The CDR3 has 15 residues. In germline, CDR1 is SEHNR, CDR2 FQNEAQ (reference sequence). The DNA for the CDR3 is TGTGCCAGCAGCCCCCGTCCTGGGCGAAACTACGAGCAGTACTTC. It encodes CASSPRPGRNYEQYF.

The chain is built from TRBV2 and TRBJ2-7; D not resolved. CDR1 and CDR2 (germline): SNHLY, FYNNEI. The length of the CDR3 is 11 residues. Trimming left V 8 bases short and J 2 bases short, with 7 bases between. The CDR3 loop reads CASGKAYEQYF. The DNA for the CDR3 is TGTGCCAGCGGCAAAGCCTACGAGCAGTACTTC.

This chain links TRBV18 with TRBJ2-2; possible D gene TRBD2, 6 bases. CDR3 length: 14 residues. The germline V and J ends were trimmed by 10 bases and 6 bases, with 18 bases remaining between them. Germline CDR1 reads KGHSH; CDR2 reads LQKENI. As DNA, the CDR3 is TGTGCCACCCGGAGGGAGAATCCATCCGGGGAGCTGTTTTTT. Translated: CATRRENPSGELFF.

The CDR3 protein is CASSSPGAGNTIYF. CDR3 DNA sequence: TGTGCCAGCAGCTCACCCGGGGCTGGAAACACCATATATTTT. This chain joins TRBV7-9 and TRBJ1-3, with D hard to call. CDR1 and CDR2 from the germline V gene are SEHNR and FQNEAQ (reference sequence). This CDR3 is built from 14 residues. Trimming left V 4 bases short and J 2 bases short, with 9 bases between.

The genes are TRBV6-6 and TRBJ1-2, with D tentatively TRBD1 (5 bases). V shed 6 bases and J shed 9 bases, with 8 bases lying between them. The CDR3 covers 10 residues. Per the germline V gene, CDR1 is MNHNY and CDR2 is SVGAGI (reference sequence). The CDR3 coding sequence is TGTGCCAGCAGACAGGAACGCTACACCTTC. Translated: CASRQERYTF.

This sequence joins TRBV27 and TRBJ1-1; TRBD1 is a possible D gene (5 bases). V lost 2 bases and J 11 bases, leaving 12 bases between the germline ends. The CDR3 runs 12 residues. Germline V gene sequence: CDR1 MNHEY, CDR2 SMNVEV (reference sequence). The CDR3 nucleotides are TGTGCCAGCAGTTTACGGGGGGGACCTGCTTTCTTT. Translation: CASSLRGGPAFF.

The rearrangement links TRBV2 to TRBJ2-7, with 12 bases that match TRBD2. This CDR3 is built from 14 residues. Germline trimming cut 8 bases from V and 3 bases from J; bases unmatched to any gene: 5. Germline V gene data show CDR1 as SNHLY and CDR2 as FYNNEI. The CDR3 bases are TGTGCCAGCCGGCCGACTAGCGGGAGCTACGAGCAGTACTTC. Translating gives CASRPTSGSYEQYF.